The rows below give T cell receptor beta chains drawn from one sample of a study of T cell changes during pregnancy in multiple sclerosis. Profiled with immunoSEQ multiplex PCR; TCRdb holds only in-frame clones, not every one. This sample has about 40,000 clones, with almost 95% found just once. The sample here was CD4+ T cells from peripheral blood mononuclear cells, taken before pregnancy. Every receptor here comes from a female donor with multiple sclerosis, enrolled in a pregnancy study. Both conserved end residues are part of each CDR3. Rows may omit the clone size; those that give it use once, few, many or a size class.

V gene	J gene	clone size	CDR3 protein
TRBV29-1	TRBJ2-1	.	CSAMGQRNEQFF
TRBV7-7	TRBJ2-2	.	CASSFLSLNTGELFF
TRBV6-1	TRBJ2-3	.	CASSDGLAGGRNTDTQYF
TRBV29-1	TRBJ1-1	once	CSAQGLQQAFF
TRBV5-1	TRBJ2-2	.	CASSFRQVSNTGELFF
TRBV12-2	TRBJ2-1	.	CASPPGQQPLEQFF
TRBV27	TRBJ2-7	.	CASSFPGTGEQYF
TRBV7-8	TRBJ2-7	.	CASSEGQGVIAGGPYEQYF
TRBV5-1	TRBJ2-7	.	CASSLGGGTYEQYF
TRBV28	TRBJ2-3	.	CASSFLRGQGTDTQYF
TRBV7-8	TRBJ2-7	.	CASSHGQATYEQYF
TRBV19	TRBJ1-1	once	CASSPRNMNTEAFF
TRBV6-5	TRBJ2-3	.	CASSTRQGSDTQYF
TRBV7-7	TRBJ2-7	.	CASSSNAGSSYEQYF
TRBV11-2	TRBJ2-3	once	CASSLGDSTDTQYF
TRBV5-1	TRBJ2-5	.	CASSLAGLAGETQYF
TRBV28	TRBJ1-2	.	CASTTGQGRYYGYTF
TRBV29-1	TRBJ2-7	.	CSVQGGGPLSYEQYF
TRBV28	TRBJ2-4	few	CASGDLAKNIQYF
TRBV6-1	TRBJ2-5	.	CASRPTGGPQQTQYF
TRBV15	TRBJ2-3	once	CATSRDRAADTQYF
TRBV5-6	TRBJ1-3	.	CASSMTGSAGNTIYF
TRBV28	TRBJ2-2	few	CASTLSTGELFF
TRBV28	TRBJ1-2	.	CASSLGTGTGLNYGYTF
TRBV19	TRBJ1-5	once	CASSIRGHNQPQHF
TRBV20-1	TRBJ1-4	.	CSASREKLFF
TRBV27	TRBJ2-3	.	CASSRSGRFSDTQYF
TRBV2	TRBJ2-2	.	CASRDRDTGELFF
TRBV18	TRBJ2-5	.	CASSAGVGETQYF